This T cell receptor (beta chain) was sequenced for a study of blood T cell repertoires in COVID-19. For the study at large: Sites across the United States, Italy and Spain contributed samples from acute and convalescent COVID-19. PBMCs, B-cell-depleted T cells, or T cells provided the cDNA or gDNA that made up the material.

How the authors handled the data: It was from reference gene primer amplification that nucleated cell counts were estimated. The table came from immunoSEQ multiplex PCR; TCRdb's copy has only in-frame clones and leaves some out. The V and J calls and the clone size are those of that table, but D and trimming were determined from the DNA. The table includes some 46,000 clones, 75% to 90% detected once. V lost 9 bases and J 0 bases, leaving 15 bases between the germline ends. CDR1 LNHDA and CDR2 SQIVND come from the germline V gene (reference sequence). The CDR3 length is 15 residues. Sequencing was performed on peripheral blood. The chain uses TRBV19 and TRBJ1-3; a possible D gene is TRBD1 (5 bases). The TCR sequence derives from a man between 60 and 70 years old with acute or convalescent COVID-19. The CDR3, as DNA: TGTGCCAGCCGCCGACAGTCCTTCTCTGGAAACACCATATATTTT. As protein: CASRRQSFSGNTIYF.